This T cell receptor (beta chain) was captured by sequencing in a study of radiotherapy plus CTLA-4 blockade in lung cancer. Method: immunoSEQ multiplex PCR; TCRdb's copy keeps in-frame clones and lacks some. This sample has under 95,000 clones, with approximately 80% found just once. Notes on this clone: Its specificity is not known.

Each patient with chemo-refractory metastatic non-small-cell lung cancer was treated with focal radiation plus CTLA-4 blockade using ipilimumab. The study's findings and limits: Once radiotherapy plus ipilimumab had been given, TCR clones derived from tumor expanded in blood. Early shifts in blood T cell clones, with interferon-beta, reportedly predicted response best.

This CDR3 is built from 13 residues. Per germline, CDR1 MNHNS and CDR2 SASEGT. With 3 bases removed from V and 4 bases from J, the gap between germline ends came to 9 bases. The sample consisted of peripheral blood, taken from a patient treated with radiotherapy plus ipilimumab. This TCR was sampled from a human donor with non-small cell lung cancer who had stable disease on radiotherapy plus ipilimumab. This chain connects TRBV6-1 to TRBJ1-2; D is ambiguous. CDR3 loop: CASSDRHSYGYTF. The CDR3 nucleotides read TGTGCCAGCAGTGACCGACACTCCTATGGCTACACCTTC.